These 28 T cell receptor beta chains originate from one sample sequenced in a study of cytomegalovirus exposure and HLA in healthy donors. Vbeta (60) and Jbeta (13) primers were used in the PCR. The repertoire was sequenced with immunoSEQ multiplex PCR; TCRdb's copy has only in-frame clones and lacks some. The sample shows 110,000 to 150,000 clones, about 76% of them seen only once. The sequenced sample consisted of PBMCs. Receptor source: a male donor in good health and CMV-seronegative.

The chain links TRBV28 to TRBJ2-3; TRBD2 matches 8 bases. Germline CDR1 MDHEN, CDR2 SYDVKM. CDR3 size: 12 residues. V lost 3 bases, J lost 11 bases, and 4 bases stayed unmatched. CDR3 amino acids: CASSFGGGRQYF. CDR3 in DNA: TGTGCCAGCAGTTTTGGCGGGGGGCGGCAGTATTTT.

The chain recombines TRBV5-4 with TRBJ1-1; D remains ambiguous. Between the trimmed V and J ends, which lost 4 bases and 0 bases, there was a span of 13 bases. The CDR3 contains 15 residues. Looked up from germline, CDR1 is SGHNT and CDR2 is YYREEE (reference sequence). This chain's CDR3 is CASSLRKNLNTEAFF. CDR3 sequence (DNA): TGTGCCAGCAGCCTGAGGAAGAATTTGAACACTGAAGCTTTCTTT.

This chain joins TRBV18 and TRBJ2-2; TRBD1 aligns across 7 bases. The CDR3 length is 16 residues. The J segment lost 1 base and the V segment lost 1 base, leaving 3 bases of the junction unmatched. Per the germline V gene, CDR1 is KGHSH and CDR2 is LQKENI. The CDR3 here is CASSPRQGGNTGELFF. As DNA, the CDR3 is TGTGCCAGCTCACCACGACAGGGCGGGAACACCGGGGAGCTGTTTTTT. Filled out from reference TRBV18 and TRBJ2-2, the complete variable domain reads NAGVMQNPRHLVRRRGQEARLRCSPMKGHSHVYWYRQLPEEGLKFMVYLQKENIIDESGMPKERFSAEFPKEGPSILRIQQVVRGDSAAYFCASSPRQGGNTGELFFGEGSRLTVL.

This clone showed up just once. The CDR3 DNA is TGCAGCGTAGCGGAGAGCACAGATACGCAGTATTTT. Its translation: CSVAESTDTQYF. This chain uses TRBV29-1 with TRBJ2-3; the D gene is possibly TRBD2 (5 bases). Germline CDR1 SQVTM, CDR2 ANQGSEA. Deletions cut 6 bases from V and 0 bases from J, with 7 bases between. The CDR3 has 12 amino acids.

The V and J genes are TRBV7-9 and TRBJ2-1; weak D call: TRBD2 (6 bases). The CDR3 totals 14 residues. Trimming took 0 bases from V and 6 from J, leaving 9 bases between them. Per germline, CDR1 SEHNR and CDR2 FQNEAQ (reference sequence). Here the CDR3 DNA reads TGTGCCAGCAGCTTAGCGGGAGGTTTCAATGAGCAGTTCTTC. This gives the protein CASSLAGGFNEQFF. The whole variable domain, filled in from reference TRBV7-9 and TRBJ2-1, reads DTGVSQNPRHKITKRGQNVTFRCDPISEHNRLYWYRQTLGQGPEFLTYFQNEAQLEKSRLLSDRFSAERPKGSFSTLEIQRTEQGDSAMYLCASSLAGGFNEQFFGPGTRLTVL.

This rearrangement joins TRBV27 to TRBJ1-2, with D possibly TRBD1 on 6 matching bases. This CDR3 has 14 residues. Looked up from germline, CDR1 is MNHEY and CDR2 is SMNVEV (reference sequence). Between the trimmed V and J ends, which lost 1 base and 6 bases, there was a span of 12 bases. The CDR3 region is CASSLLQGSHGYTF. The CDR3 bases are TGTGCCAGCAGTTTATTGCAGGGGAGTCATGGCTACACCTTC.

The V and J genes are TRBV7-2 and TRBJ2-1; D is unresolved. The CDR3 sequence is 11 residues long. The V gene lost 5 bases and the J gene lost 8 bases, with 7 bases spanning the gap. Germline values: CDR1 SGHTA, CDR2 FQGNSA. The CDR3 sequence is CASSPKYEQFF. As DNA, the CDR3 is TGTGCCAGCAGCCCTAAGTATGAGCAGTTCTTC. The whole variable domain, filled in from reference TRBV7-2 and TRBJ2-1, reads GAGVSQSPSNKVTEKGKDVELRCDPISGHTALYWYRQSLGQGLEFLIYFQGNSAPDKSGLPSDRFSAERTGGSVSTLTIQRTQQEDSAVYLCASSPKYEQFFGPGTRLTVL.

In its sample, this clone was seen a few times. A read error may account for a junction end that differs from germline. The chain joins TRBV19 to TRBJ1-1, with TRBD1 matching 8 bases. This CDR3 is 15 amino acids long. The germline V gene has CDR1 LNHDA and CDR2 SQIVND (reference sequence). The CDR3 coding sequence is TGTGCCAGTAGTAGTCCGGGACAGGTGAAAACTGAAGCTTTCTTT. Translation gives CASSSPGQVKTEAFF.

The sample holds a few counts of this clone. At one end the junction does not follow the germline gene, possibly because of a read error. The chain links TRBV2 to TRBJ2-7, with 7 bases that match TRBD2. CDR3 length equals 13 residues. CDR1 is SNHLY, CDR2 FYNNEI, per germline. Here the CDR3 reads CASCEGGPYEQYF. In DNA form, the CDR3 reads TGTGCCAGCTGTGAGGGAGGGCCCTACGAGCAGTACTTC.

The chain carries TRBV7-9 and TRBJ2-3, with D unclear. CDR1 is SEHNR and CDR2 is FQNEAQ in the germline V gene (reference sequence). The CDR3 loop spans 14 amino acids. Trimming shortened V by 5 bases and J by 3 bases, and 12 bases separated the two germline ends. CDR3 protein: CASSPSAATDTQYF. The CDR3 DNA sequence: TGTGCCAGCAGCCCTTCGGCGGCGACAGATACGCAGTATTTT.

The chain joins TRBV9 to TRBJ2-1, with TRBD2 matching 8 bases. CDR3 length: 14 amino acids. Per germline, CDR1 SGDLS and CDR2 YYNGEE. Trimming cost V 3 bases and J 7 bases; bases outside gene matches: 6. The CDR3 loop is CASSAGRGGNEQFF. The CDR3 nucleotides are TGTGCCAGCAGCGCCGGCCGCGGGGGGAATGAGCAGTTCTTC.

J is TRBJ1-4 and V is TRBV29-1; TRBD1 might be the D (6 bases). The germline V gene has CDR1 SQVTM and CDR2 ANQGSEA. The CDR3 extends over 13 amino acids. V dropped 4 bases and J dropped 8 bases, with 14 bases sitting between them. This CDR3 is CSVGGQGAEKLFF. The CDR3 DNA follows: TGCAGCGTTGGGGGGCAAGGGGCGGAAAAACTGTTTTTT.

The chain combines TRBV28 with TRBJ2-1, with D perhaps TRBD2 (7 bases). The germline V and J ends were trimmed by 3 bases and 5 bases, with 11 bases remaining between them. CDR3 length: 14 residues. Per the germline V gene, CDR1 is MDHEN and CDR2 is SYDVKM. This chain's CDR3 is CASSLRGRDNEQFF. The CDR3 coding sequence is TGTGCCAGCAGTTTGAGGGGGAGGGACAATGAGCAGTTCTTC.

CDR3 sequence: CASSLDGGSFSNYGYTF. The CDR3 DNA follows: TGTGCCAGCAGCTTAGATGGAGGCAGTTTTTCTAACTATGGCTACACCTTC. V is TRBV11-2 and J is TRBJ1-2; D uncertain. This CDR3 comprises 17 residues. The germline CDR1 and CDR2 sequences are SGHAT and FQNNGV. Trimming removed 0 bases at V and 0 bases at J, with 14 bases between.

V is TRBV7-9 and J is TRBJ1-2; 8 nucleotides align to TRBD1. Germline loops: CDR1 SEHNR, CDR2 FQNEAQ (reference sequence). CDR3 length: 15 residues. V shed 7 bases, J shed 4 bases, and the junction held 11 bases outside the gene matches. The DNA of the CDR3 is TGTGCCAGCACTACACCCGGGACAGGCCTCTATGGCTACACCTTC. It translates to CASTTPGTGLYGYTF.

The chain links TRBV10-2 to TRBJ2-7; TRBD2 matches at 14 bases. This CDR3 has 16 residues. The germline CDR1 and CDR2 sequences are WSHSY and SAAADI. Losses at the gene ends were 5 bases for V and 1 base for J; bases not matched to a gene: 4. The CDR3 coding sequence is TGCGCCAGCAGTCTGGGACTAGCGGGAGTTTCCTACGAGCAGTACTTC. Translating it yields CASSLGLAGVSYEQYF.

This clone has just a few counts. The chain uses TRBV7-3 and TRBJ2-1, with 10 bases identical to TRBD2. The germline gives CDR1 SGHTA, CDR2 FQGTGA. J was trimmed by 9 bases and V by 1 base; bases with no gene match: 9. This CDR3 region has 16 residues. CDR3 sequence (DNA): TGTGCCAGCAGCTTAATGGCAAGCGGGGGGGCAGTTGAGCAGTTCTTC. It is translated as CASSLMASGGAVEQFF. Using reference TRBV7-3 and TRBJ2-1 for the parts outside the CDR3, the full variable domain is GAGVSQTPSNKVTEKGKYVELRCDPISGHTALYWYRQSLGQGPEFLIYFQGTGAADDSGLPNDRFFAVRPEGSVSTLKIQRTERGDSAVYLCASSLMASGGAVEQFFGPGTRLTVL.

The chain combines TRBV19 with TRBJ2-7, with 10 bases lining up with TRBD1. This CDR3 is built from 17 residues. Losses at the gene ends were 3 bases for V and 3 bases for J; bases not matched to a gene: 11. The germline V gene has CDR1 LNHDA and CDR2 SQIVND (reference sequence). CDR3 bases: TGTGCCAGTAGTATCGTGACGGGACAGGGGTGGGGCTACGAGCAGTACTTC. This codes for CASSIVTGQGWGYEQYF.

The chain joins TRBV7-9 to TRBJ2-7; TRBD1 agrees at 8 bases. V trimming: 5 bases; J trimming: 2 bases; junction bases outside the gene matches: 5. The CDR3 is 14 residues long. Looked up from germline, CDR1 is SEHNR and CDR2 is FQNEAQ (reference sequence). The DNA for the CDR3 is TGTGCCAGCAGCACACGGACAGGGACCTACGAGCAGTACTTC. It yields the protein CASSTRTGTYEQYF. The entire variable domain, with the rest obtained from reference TRBV7-9 and TRBJ2-7, is as follows: DTGVSQNPRHKITKRGQNVTFRCDPISEHNRLYWYRQTLGQGPEFLTYFQNEAQLEKSRLLSDRFSAERPKGSFSTLEIQRTEQGDSAMYLCASSTRTGTYEQYFGPGTRLTVT.

V is TRBV5-5 and J is TRBJ2-3; D perhaps matches TRBD2 (6 bases). Per germline, CDR1 SGHKS and CDR2 YYEKEE (reference sequence). Between the trimmed V and J ends, which lost 1 base and 1 base, there was a span of 13 bases. The CDR3 runs 16 residues. DNA of the CDR3: TGTGCCAGCAGCTTGTTCGGAGGGGCCGGCACAGATACGCAGTATTTT. Translated: CASSLFGGAGTDTQYF.

The gene calls are TRBV7-6 and TRBJ2-7; 7 positions agree with TRBD2. CDR1 and CDR2 from the germline V gene are SGHVS and FNYEAQ. The CDR3 consists of 15 residues. V lost 1 base to trimming and J lost 7 bases; unmatched junction nucleotides: 10. CDR3 in DNA: TGTGCCAGCAGCTTAGGGGGGGGAGGGCCTCAGGAGCAGTACTTC. This gives the protein CASSLGGGGPQEQYF.

The V gene is TRBV6-1, the J gene TRBJ2-7; 8 nucleotides agree with TRBD1. Germline loops: CDR1 MNHNS, CDR2 SASEGT. Losses at the gene ends were 4 bases for V and 3 bases for J; bases not matched to a gene: 5. This CDR3 contains 14 residues. The chain's CDR3 is CASSARTGSYEQYF. CDR3 coding DNA: TGTGCCAGCAGTGCTAGGACAGGGAGCTACGAGCAGTACTTC.

The chain carries TRBV19 and TRBJ1-6; D uncertain. The CDR3 runs 14 residues. V was clipped by 0 bases and J by 8 bases, with 8 bases between them. Germline V lookup: CDR1 LNHDA, CDR2 SQIVND (reference sequence). CDR3 residues: CASSIEQADSPLHF. CDR3 DNA: TGTGCCAGTAGTATAGAGCAGGCTGATTCACCCCTCCACTTT.

The rearrangement links TRBV19 to TRBJ1-3, with D uncertain. The CDR3 loop spans 14 amino acids. Germline V gene sequence: CDR1 LNHDA, CDR2 SQIVND (reference sequence). The V end lost 7 bases, the J end lost 0 bases, and 10 bases lay between the germline ends. CDR3 amino acids: CASNPDYSGNTIYF. The CDR3 nucleotides read TGTGCCAGTAACCCCGACTACTCTGGAAACACCATATATTTT.

V usage is TRBV28 and J usage is TRBJ1-2; TRBD1 might be the D (5 bases). Germline V gives CDR1 MDHEN, CDR2 SYDVKM. V lost 6 bases to trimming and J lost 6 bases, with 17 bases between them. The CDR3 contains 14 residues. CDR3 loop: CASSPPPTVHGYTF. DNA for the CDR3: TGTGCCAGCAGCCCCCCCCCGACAGTTCATGGCTACACCTTC.

The chain uses TRBV11-1 and TRBJ2-1; 8 bases are shared with TRBD2. CDR1 and CDR2 from the germline V gene are SGHAT and FQDESV (reference sequence). Trimming removed 5 bases from V and 6 bases from J; junction bases left unmatched: 12. The CDR3 runs to 16 residues. CDR3 in amino acids: CASSPRVRLAFNEQFF. The CDR3 DNA follows: TGTGCCAGCAGCCCTCGGGTCCGACTAGCGTTCAATGAGCAGTTCTTC.

This clone was recorded only once. The chain combines TRBV4-1 with TRBJ1-2; no firm D call. The germline V gene encodes CDR1 MGHRA and CDR2 YSYEKL. With 0 bases removed from V and 0 bases from J, the gap between germline ends came to 8 bases. The length of the CDR3 is 15 residues. Here the CDR3 reads CASSQEAATNYGYTF. The DNA for the CDR3 is TGCGCCAGCAGCCAAGAAGCCGCTACTAACTATGGCTACACCTTC.

The chain combines TRBV6-5 with TRBJ1-5; 8 bases are shared with TRBD1. The V and J ends lost 5 bases and 2 bases, in that order; junction bases with no gene match: 2. The CDR3 spans 14 residues. Germline values: CDR1 MNHEY, CDR2 SVGAGI. DNA for the CDR3: TGTGCCAGCAGTGACAGGGGACGCAATCAGCCCCAGCATTTT. Translating it yields CASSDRGRNQPQHF.